This passage covers 20 T cell receptor beta chains from one sample sequenced in a study of shared clonotypes between healthy human individuals. The data were produced by immunoSEQ multiplex PCR, yet TCRdb's version contains in-frame clones alone and is incomplete. The sample gives about 2,200,000 clones, around 93% of which show up once; about 1.8% is in the top ten. In the naive CD8 group, cells lacked CD45RO and were positively selected for CCR7, so terminally differentiated effector memory CD45RA+ cells were left out. Sequencing used naive CD8+ T cells from PBMCs. Receptors originate from a man between 18 and 29 years old in good health. Some clones in this sample may be carry-over from other donors' samples.

The chain links TRBV5-4 to TRBJ2-7; TRBD2 agrees at 11 bases. The CDR3 is 18 residues long. Germline CDR1 reads SGHNT; CDR2 reads YYREEE (reference sequence). V dropped 5 bases and J dropped 0; count of bases not matched to a gene: 13. The CDR3 loop is CASSDGLAGTPSSYEQYF. In DNA form, the CDR3 reads TGTGCCAGCAGTGACGGACTAGCGGGTACACCCAGCTCCTACGAGCAGTACTTC.

This clone was seen just once. The V call is TRBV14, the J call TRBJ2-7; the match to TRBD2 covers 7 bases. This CDR3 has 16 residues. CDR1 SGHDN and CDR2 FVKESK come from the germline V gene. V was pared by 1 base and J by 4 bases, with 10 bases of the junction left unmatched. The CDR3 DNA reads as TGTGCCAGCAGCCAAGGGATGGGGGAGGGCCTGTACGAGCAGTACTTC. The encoded protein is CASSQGMGEGLYEQYF.

The CDR3 loop is CASRIGPRRDTGELFF. For the CDR3, the DNA is TGTGCCAGCAGAATCGGGCCACGGCGGGACACCGGGGAGCTGTTTTTT. J is TRBJ2-2 and V is TRBV2; the D gene is possibly TRBD2 (5 bases). The V and J ends lost 6 bases and 3 bases respectively, with 17 bases between them. The CDR3 has 16 amino acids. Germline V gene data show CDR1 as SNHLY and CDR2 as FYNNEI.

The gene calls are TRBV5-1 and TRBJ2-3; TRBD1 or TRBD2 may be the D gene (5 bases each). The germline gives CDR1 SGHRS, CDR2 YFSETQ. V lost 0 bases, J lost 6 bases, and 17 bases lay in between. The CDR3 sequence is 16 residues long. The CDR3 coding sequence is TGCGCCAGCAGCTTGGATGGGGGAAGTCAAGTCGATACGCAGTATTTT. Residues: CASSLDGGSQVDTQYF.

This chain connects TRBV6-1 to TRBJ2-1, with TRBD1 identical over 8 bases. From germline, CDR1 is MNHNS and CDR2 SASEGT. The CDR3 has 17 amino acids. Germline trimming cut 4 bases from V and 6 bases from J; bases unmatched to any gene: 14. The CDR3 sequence is CASSAYHQTDRANEQFF. The CDR3 bases are TGTGCCAGCAGTGCCTACCACCAAACGGACAGGGCCAATGAGCAGTTCTTC.

The chain employs TRBV6-6 and TRBJ1-1; D gene ambiguous. The V gene lost 1 base and the J gene lost 5 bases, with 11 bases spanning the gap. Germline assignment: CDR1 MNHNY and CDR2 SVGAGI (reference sequence). The CDR3 runs to 14 residues. The CDR3 DNA sequence: TGTGCCAGCAGTTACTTAAGAGTGCGAACTGAAGCTTTCTTT. It yields the protein CASSYLRVRTEAFF.

This sequence joins TRBV5-1 and TRBJ2-1; perhaps TRBD2 as D (6 bases). Between the trimmed V and J ends, which lost 3 bases and 6 bases, there was a span of 16 bases. Germline V gives CDR1 SGHRS, CDR2 YFSETQ. The CDR3 runs 15 residues. The CDR3 is CASSSPGEGLNEQFF. Here the CDR3 DNA reads TGCGCCAGCAGCTCCCCCGGAGAGGGACTCAATGAGCAGTTCTTC.

The J gene is TRBJ2-4, the V gene TRBV28; no reliable D call. V was clipped by 5 bases and J by 0 bases, with 8 bases between them. Germline V lookup: CDR1 MDHEN, CDR2 SYDVKM. CDR3 length: 14 amino acids. In DNA form, the CDR3 reads TGTGCCAGCAGTCCCCCAGGAGCCAAAAACATTCAGTACTTC. It translates to CASSPPGAKNIQYF.

The DNA of the CDR3 is TGTGCCAGCAGTTCTTTCCTGTCCCTTAGGACTAGCGGGAGGGCCAGTTACGAGCAGTACTTC. It translates to CASSSFLSLRTSGRASYEQYF. The chain couples TRBV28 to TRBJ2-7; 15 nucleotides agree with TRBD2. V was pared by 4 bases and J by 4 bases, with 20 bases of the junction left unmatched. Germline V lookup: CDR1 MDHEN, CDR2 SYDVKM. CDR3 length equals 21 residues.

This clone came up a few times. The chain carries TRBV11-2 and TRBJ1-5; D may be TRBD1 (5 bases). V shed 4 bases and J shed 4 bases, with 14 bases lying between them. The CDR3 spans 15 residues. Germline V gives CDR1 SGHAT, CDR2 FQNNGV. CDR3 sequence (DNA): TGTGCCAGCAGCTCATCTAACTGGGGGAATCAGCCCCAGCATTTT. This sequence encodes CASSSSNWGNQPQHF.

V is TRBV29-1 and J is TRBJ2-7; no firm D call. CDR3 size: 13 residues. V was cut by 5 bases and J by 3 bases, with 14 bases left in between. CDR1 and CDR2 from the germline V gene are SQVTM and ANQGSEA. The CDR3 coding sequence is TGCAGCGTTTGTGTAGGTCACAGCTACGAGCAGTACTTC. As protein: CSVCVGHSYEQYF.

The chain recombines TRBV6-1 with TRBJ2-7; 7 nucleotides line up with TRBD1. The CDR3 runs 10 residues. In germline, CDR1 is MNHNS, CDR2 SASEGT. After removal of 3 bases from V and 11 bases from J, the junction contained 1 base not matched to a gene. This chain's CDR3 is CASSDGTEYF. As DNA, the CDR3 is TGTGCCAGCAGTGATGGGACAGAGTACTTC.

This chain uses TRBV15 with TRBJ2-7, with D tentatively TRBD1 or TRBD2 (5 bases each). V lost 5 bases and J lost 4, with 18 bases in between. Germline lookup yields CDR1 LNHNV and CDR2 YYDKDF (reference sequence). The CDR3 totals 15 residues. CDR3 protein: CATSEAGSWGYEQYF. As DNA, the CDR3 is TGTGCCACCAGCGAGGCCGGGTCTTGGGGGTACGAGCAGTACTTC.

The chain recombines TRBV5-1 with TRBJ2-7, with D possibly being TRBD1 or TRBD2 (7 bases each). V dropped 0 bases and J dropped 5 bases, with 18 bases sitting between them. The CDR3 is 16 amino acids. Germline V gene sequence: CDR1 SGHRS, CDR2 YFSETQ. The CDR3 DNA follows: TGCGCCAGCAGCTTGGCCGGGGGGACAGTTACCCACGAGCAGTACTTC. It translates to CASSLAGGTVTHEQYF.

The V gene is TRBV7-8, the J gene TRBJ2-3; the D gene is possibly TRBD1 (6 bases). Per germline, CDR1 SGHVS and CDR2 FQNEAQ. The CDR3 is made up of 14 amino acids. Trimming removed 5 bases at V and 6 bases at J, with 15 bases between. The CDR3, as DNA: TGTGCCAGCAGCCAGAGAGGGGGTGGGGATACGCAGTATTTT. Its translation: CASSQRGGGDTQYF.

The rearrangement links TRBV18 to TRBJ2-5; D is unresolved. The CDR3 spans 14 residues. Germline CDR1 is KGHSH and CDR2 is LQKENI. Trimming removed 2 bases at V and 2 bases at J, with 9 bases between. The CDR3 region has the DNA TGTGCCAGCTCACCAACGACGGTGCAAGAGACCCAGTACTTC. Its protein product is CASSPTTVQETQYF.

This clone is a singleton in its sample. The chain links TRBV7-2 to TRBJ2-5, with D possibly TRBD2 on 5 matching bases. CDR1 SGHTA and CDR2 FQGNSA come from the germline V gene. This CDR3 has 14 amino acids. V was trimmed by 2 bases and J by 5 bases, leaving 12 bases between them. Here the CDR3 DNA reads TGTGCCAGCAGCTTAATGTCAGCGGCTGAGACCCAGTACTTC. Translated: CASSLMSAAETQYF.

The chain recombines TRBV15 with TRBJ1-2, with no clear D. Between the trimmed V and J ends, which lost 5 bases and 11 bases, there was a span of 21 bases. The CDR3 loop spans 14 amino acids. Germline V CDR1 and CDR2: LNHNV, YYDKDF (reference sequence). CDR3 amino acids: CATSGPPNNLRYTF. CDR3 nucleotides: TGTGCCACCAGCGGACCACCGAACAACTTACGGTACACCTTC.

This chain connects TRBV19 to TRBJ2-5, with TRBD1 as a possible D gene (6 bases). The V gene lost 3 bases and the J gene lost 1 base, with 15 bases spanning the gap. This CDR3 spans 16 amino acids. From germline, CDR1 is LNHDA and CDR2 SQIVND (reference sequence). Here the CDR3 reads CASSITVHRAQETQYF. The CDR3 region has the DNA TGTGCCAGTAGTATTACGGTGCACAGGGCCCAAGAGACCCAGTACTTC.

V and J are TRBV6-1 and TRBJ1-2, with D possibly matching TRBD1 (5 bases). CDR1 and CDR2 from the germline V gene are MNHNS and SASEGT. The V and J ends lost 2 bases and 4 bases respectively, with 11 bases between them. The CDR3 runs 14 residues. In DNA, the CDR3 is TGTGCCAGCAGTGAATCGAACAGGATCTATGGCTACACCTTC. Translated: CASSESNRIYGYTF.